This entry lists 10 T cell receptor beta chains sequenced from one sample in a study of early T cells in non-severe SARS-CoV-2 infection. TCRdb used MiXCR to reprocess the 5' RACE reads, holding one entry per CDR3 protein. The sample contains around 110,000 distinct CDR3 sequences, 11% of which appear only once. The specimen sequenced was whole blood. Source of these receptors: an adult who was a healthcare worker with PCR-confirmed SARS-CoV-2 infection or an uninfected control (not recorded which).

The table lists this clonotype with many counts. The rearrangement uses TRBV7-9 and TRBJ1-1; D is uncertain. The germline V and J ends were trimmed by 1 base and 2 bases, with 20 bases remaining between them. The germline CDR1 and CDR2 sequences are SEHNR and FQNEAQ (reference sequence). This CDR3 has 18 residues. CDR3 nucleotide sequence: TGTGCCAGCAGCTTAGATCGGTGGGTAGGGCAGCAAAACACTGAAGCTTTCTTT. This codes for CASSLDRWVGQQNTEAFF.

This clonotype was counted at least ten times. The V gene is TRBV20-1, the J gene TRBJ1-5; D perhaps matches TRBD1 (5 bases). The germline CDR1 and CDR2 sequences are DFQATT and SNEGSKA (reference sequence). Trimming stripped 6 bases from V and 0 bases from J, with 12 bases between. The length of the CDR3 is 14 residues. This CDR3 reads CSANAGSSNQPQHF. The CDR3 DNA is TGCAGTGCCAACGCAGGGTCTAGCAATCAGCCCCAGCATTTT.

This clonotype was seen ten or more times. The chain is built from TRBV7-2 and TRBJ2-3; D assignment may be TRBD1 or TRBD2 (6 bases each). Looked up from germline, CDR1 is SGHTA and CDR2 is FQGNSA. V was trimmed by 5 bases and J by 0 bases, leaving 18 bases between them. The length of the CDR3 is 17 residues. CDR3 amino acids: CASSPPGGGRSTDTQYF. The DNA of the CDR3 is TGTGCCAGCAGCCCCCCCGGGGGCGGACGAAGCACAGATACGCAGTATTTT.

This clonotype was seen ten or more times. V is TRBV7-6 and J is TRBJ2-5; 8 nucleotides agree with TRBD2. V was clipped by 0 bases and J by 7 bases; unmatched bases: 7. The length of the CDR3 is 15 residues. Germline V gives CDR1 SGHVS, CDR2 FNYEAQ. The CDR3 is CASSLARGLGGTQYF. Written as DNA, the CDR3 is TGTGCCAGCAGCTTAGCGCGGGGACTAGGGGGGACCCAGTACTTC.

The chain has TRBV28 and TRBJ2-7, with TRBD1 matching 7 bases. Unmatched junction bases numbered 10, after V lost 6 bases and J lost 2 bases. The CDR3 loop spans 15 amino acids. Germline V gives CDR1 MDHEN, CDR2 SYDVKM. The CDR3 sequence is CASRTIGTDTYEQYF. CDR3 sequence (DNA): TGTGCCAGCAGAACAATAGGGACAGACACCTACGAGCAGTACTTC.

This clonotype appeared a few times. The J gene is TRBJ2-3, the V gene TRBV11-2; D is uncertain. V was trimmed by 0 bases and J by 7 bases, leaving 8 bases between them. The length of the CDR3 is 13 residues. The germline CDR1 and CDR2 sequences are SGHAT and FQNNGV. The CDR3 spells CASSLDGQNTQYF. The CDR3 DNA sequence: TGTGCCAGCAGCTTAGACGGCCAAAATACGCAGTATTTT.

This clonotype was found a few times. The gene calls are TRBV7-6 and TRBJ2-7; the match to TRBD1 covers 8 bases. The CDR3 contains 13 residues. CDR1 is SGHVS, CDR2 FNYEAQ, per germline. The trim removed 5 bases at V and 6 bases at J, leaving 6 bases unmatched. CDR3: CASSPDRALEQYF. The CDR3 bases are TGTGCCAGCAGCCCGGACAGGGCACTCGAGCAGTACTTC.

This clonotype was found a few times. V gene TRBV12-3 or TRBV12-4 combines with J gene TRBJ2-7; D unclear. There are 14 residues in the CDR3. V was trimmed by 1 base and J by 0 bases, leaving 7 bases between them. CDR3 sequence: CASSLVLSSYEQYF. The CDR3 DNA reads as TGTGCCAGCAGTTTAGTCCTGAGCTCCTACGAGCAGTACTTC.

This clonotype occurred many times. The CDR3 loop is CASSRQFGTQYF. CDR3 nucleotide sequence: TGTGCCAGCAGTCGACAGTTCGGGACCCAGTACTTC. The chain uses TRBV12-3 or TRBV12-4 and TRBJ2-5, with D possibly matching TRBD1 (5 bases). There are 12 residues in the CDR3. The V gene lost 5 bases and the J gene lost 7 bases, with 11 bases spanning the gap.

This clonotype has ten or more counts. CDR3 bases: TGTGCCAGCAGTTTGGACAGGGGTCGAGAGCAGTACTTC. It specifies CASSLDRGREQYF. V is TRBV12-3 or TRBV12-4 and J is TRBJ2-7, with TRBD1 identical over 9 bases. The CDR3 runs to 13 residues. With 3 bases clipped from V and 7 bases from J, the junction kept 4 bases outside the gene matches.